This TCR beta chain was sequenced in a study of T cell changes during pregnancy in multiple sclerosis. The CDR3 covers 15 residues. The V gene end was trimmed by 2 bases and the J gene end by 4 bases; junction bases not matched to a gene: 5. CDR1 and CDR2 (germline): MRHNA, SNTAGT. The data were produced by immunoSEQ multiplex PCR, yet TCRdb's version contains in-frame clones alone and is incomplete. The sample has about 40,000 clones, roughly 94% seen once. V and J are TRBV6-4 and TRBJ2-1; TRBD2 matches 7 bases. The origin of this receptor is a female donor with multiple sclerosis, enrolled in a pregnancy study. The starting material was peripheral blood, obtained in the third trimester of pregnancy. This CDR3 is CASSDAPGGYNEQFF. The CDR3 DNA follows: TGTGCCAGCAGTGACGCTCCCGGGGGGTACAATGAGCAGTTCTTC.